This TCR beta chain emerged from a study of OX40 agonist ivuxolimab in advanced cancers. Study context: Patients were treated with ivuxolimab, an agonistic anti-OX40 (CD134) antibody. Patients were dosed intravenously with ivuxolimab at 0.01 to 10 mg/kg every 2 weeks. Hepatocellular carcinoma, melanoma, renal cell or head and neck cancer affected the dose-escalation patients.

Assay: immunoSEQ multiplex PCR; the TCRdb copy retains only in-frame clones and omits some. The data show 65,000 to 85,000 clones, around four fifths seen once. V was pared by 4 bases and J by 6 bases, with 5 bases between. CDR1 is MNHNY, CDR2 SVGAGI, per germline (reference sequence). This CDR3 region has 11 residues. The source material was CD4+ or CD8+ T cells sorted from blood, sampled in a trial of the OX40 agonist ivuxolimab. The TCR was taken from an adult with an advanced solid tumor such as melanoma, head and neck, liver or kidney cancer. This chain connects TRBV6-6 to TRBJ2-3; D gene ambiguous. Here the CDR3 reads CASSSEDTQYF. Here the CDR3 DNA reads TGTGCCAGCAGTTCCGAGGATACGCAGTATTTT.